The present TCR beta chain was sequenced within a study of blood T cells in healthy people across ages. Trimming at V came to 7 bases and at J to 7 bases, leaving 10 bases not matched to a gene. The CDR3 length is 13 residues. Looked up from germline, CDR1 is SNHLY and CDR2 is FYNNEI. Primed by a sample-barcoded 5' primer and a J-beta primer mix, a second PCR proceeded for about 7 to 11 cycles. TCRdb fed the 5' RACE reads into MiXCR, producing one record per CDR3 protein. Here the sample spans approximately 1.5 million distinct CDR3 sequences, approximately 43% being singletons. This TCR derives from a woman aged 18-30 years in good health. V is TRBV2 and J is TRBJ2-7, with TRBD1 matching 7 bases. The sample was blood. The CDR3 loop is CASIGTAGHEQYF. DNA for the CDR3: TGTGCCAGCATCGGGACAGCCGGCCATGAGCAGTACTTC.